There are many counts of the clone carrying this T cell receptor (beta chain). The sample is drawn from a study of low-dose radiotherapy and immunotherapy resistance in tumors. The CDR3 has 15 amino acids. Losses at the gene ends were 2 bases for V and 4 bases for J; bases not matched to a gene: 4. Per the germline V gene, CDR1 is KGHSH and CDR2 is LQKENI. Time point: after trial treatment. Treatment described: LDRT plus nivolumab, ipilimumab, low-dose cyclophosphamide and aspirin (RACIN trial). Primers targeting TRAV and TRBV primed first-strand cDNA, covering alpha and beta chains. The TCRs were subjected to amplification over approximately 18 PCR cycles employing a constant-region primer in conjunction with a V-primer adapter. TCRdb called the reads again in MiXCR, with one record for every CDR3 protein. The repertoire includes under 90,000 distinct CDR3 sequences, 17% of them detected once, and roughly 1.5% sits in the top ten.

The sequence came from a male donor with prostate cancer. The J gene is TRBJ2-2, the V gene TRBV18; 7 bases agree with TRBD1. The sequenced sample was PBMCs, obtained after low-dose radiotherapy plus immunotherapy. The CDR3 spells CASSPNRGGTGELFF. The CDR3 DNA is TGTGCCAGCTCACCAAACAGGGGTGGCACCGGGGAGCTGTTTTTT.